This TCR beta chain was identified in a study of blood T cell repertoires in COVID-19. Germline V lookup: CDR1 KGHDR, CDR2 SFDVKD. The CDR3 runs to 14 residues. Trimming pared 1 base from V and 2 bases from J, leaving 7 bases between. Clones were sequenced by immunoSEQ multiplex PCR, and TCRdb holds only the in-frame ones, with some missing. The table records a few hundred thousand clones, around 81% of them present only once. The sequence came from a human donor in a cohort sampled during active COVID-19. This chain links TRBV24-1 with TRBJ1-2; D is possibly TRBD1 (5 bases). Sample: peripheral blood. CDR3 DNA sequence: TGTGCCACCAGTGATTTCGGGGGGAACTATGGCTACACCTTC. Its protein product is CATSDFGGNYGYTF.